This is a list of T cell receptor beta chains from one sample in a study of tissue T cells after allogeneic stem cell transplantation. Measured with immunoSEQ multiplex PCR; TCRdb has only the in-frame clones, and not every one. The table has about 5,700 clones, about 79% seen once; the top ten hold 5.5%. The sample was blood, taken before transplantation. The source of these receptors is a man aged 40 to 70 who later had graft-versus-host disease after an allogeneic stem cell transplant. Each CDR3 is given with its conserved first and last residue. D genes are given only for firm matches. Clone size is given for some rows only: seen once, a few or many times, or a class if the clone is expanded.

d_gene,j_gene,v_gene,abundance,CDR3nt,CDR3aa
NA,TRBJ2-1,TRBV18,NA,TGTGCCAGCTCACCCACTGCAGACAATGAGCAGTTCTTC,CASSPTADNEQFF
NA,TRBJ2-1,TRBV19,NA,TGTGCCAGTAGTGGGGGATGGACGTCGCCGGGCAATGAGCAGTTCTTC,CASSGGWTSPGNEQFF
NA,TRBJ2-7,TRBV27,NA,TGTGCCACCGCCTTTATCAGGGGAAACGAGCAGTACTTC,CATAFIRGNEQYF
TRBD1,TRBJ2-7,TRBV28,NA,TGTGCCAGCAGTTTAGGGGGCGGACAGGGTAGGCACGAGCAGTACTTC,CASSLGGGQGRHEQYF
TRBD2,TRBJ2-1,TRBV9,once,TGTGCCAGCAGCGAGGGACTAGCGGGAGTGGGGGGCTCCTACAATGAGCAGTTCTTC,CASSEGLAGVGGSYNEQFF
NA,TRBJ1-5,TRBV5-4,NA,TGTGCCAGCATGCCTGGTCCGGGCATTAGCAATCAGCCCCAGCATTTT,CASMPGPGISNQPQHF
NA,TRBJ2-3,TRBV20-1,few,TGCAGTGCTTCGGTCGCAGATACGCAGTATTTT,CSASVADTQYF
TRBD2,TRBJ2-3,TRBV5-1,NA,TGCGCCAGCAAGGAAAATAGCGGGATCCCAGATACGCAGTATTTT,CASKENSGIPDTQYF
NA,TRBJ2-7,TRBV5-8,once,TGTGCCAGCACCAACCAAGGGGAATCCTACGAGCAGTACTTC,CASTNQGESYEQYF
NA,TRBJ2-3,TRBV19,NA,TGTGCCAGTGGAGGGGTCAGGGGCAGCACAGATACGCAGTATTTT,CASGGVRGSTDTQYF
NA,TRBJ1-1,TRBV19,NA,TGTGCCAGTAGTGCACATGACGCGCTCACTGAAGCTTTCTTT,CASSAHDALTEAFF
NA,TRBJ1-6,TRBV9,few,TGTGCCAGCAGCGTGGGGACGGATTATAATTCACCCCTCCACTTT,CASSVGTDYNSPLHF
NA,TRBJ2-1,TRBV11-3,NA,TGTGCCAGCAGCTCCCTTCAAAAGCGGCCGCAGTTCTTC,CASSSLQKRPQFF
TRBD2,TRBJ2-7,TRBV10-2,few,TGCGCCAGCAGTGAGTCGATGAGCGGGAGTTCCTACGAGCAGTACTTC,CASSESMSGSSYEQYF
TRBD2,TRBJ2-1,TRBV6-5,NA,TGTGCCAGCAGTTCCCGGGACTATTACAATGAGCAGTTCTTC,CASSSRDYYNEQFF
NA,TRBJ2-1,TRBV25-1,NA,TGTGCCAGCAGCCCACAGGGCGATGAGCAGTTCTTC,CASSPQGDEQFF
TRBD2,TRBJ2-7,TRBV5-1,NA,TGCGCCAGCAGCTTCGGGACTAGCGGGAGGAACTACGAGCAGTACTTC,CASSFGTSGRNYEQYF
TRBD2,TRBJ2-1,TRBV19,NA,TGTGCCAGTAGTCCCTATGGGGGGGAAAATGAGCAGTTCTTC,CASSPYGGENEQFF
NA,TRBJ2-5,TRBV3-1/TRBV3-2,NA,TGTGCCAGCAGCCATCCCATAGGGCACGAGACCCAGTACTTC,CASSHPIGHETQYF
NA,TRBJ1-2,TRBV5-6,NA,TGTGCCAGCAGCTTGTTTGGGGGGTCCAACTATGGCTACACCTTC,CASSLFGGSNYGYTF
NA,TRBJ2-7,TRBV11-3,NA,TGTGCCAGCAGTTCCCGTAGGGGGTTCGCCGACGAGCAGTACTTC,CASSSRRGFADEQYF
NA,TRBJ2-1,TRBV9,NA,TGTGCCAGCGGAGGGTCGGGGTCCAATGAGCAGTTCTTC,CASGGSGSNEQFF
TRBD2,TRBJ2-5,TRBV5-1,NA,TGCGCCAGCAGCTGGGGGGGACTAGCAAAAGAGACCCAGTACTTC,CASSWGGLAKETQYF
NA,TRBJ1-1,TRBV5-1,NA,TGCGCCAGCAGCGCATCAACAGGGCCCACTGAAGCTTTCTTT,CASSASTGPTEAFF
NA,TRBJ1-4,TRBV7-2,NA,TGTGCCAGCAGCTTTGGGCCAGTCGGTGAAAAACTGTTTTTT,CASSFGPVGEKLFF
NA,TRBJ1-1,TRBV5-3,NA,TGTGCCAGAAGCTTTTTTCCCGGGCGGCACACTGAAGCTTTCTTT,CARSFFPGRHTEAFF
NA,TRBJ1-1,TRBV28,NA,TGTGCCAGCAGTCTAAACCTCCCGGGACCGAGCAGAAGGAACACTGAAGCTTTCTTT,CASSLNLPGPSRRNTEAFF